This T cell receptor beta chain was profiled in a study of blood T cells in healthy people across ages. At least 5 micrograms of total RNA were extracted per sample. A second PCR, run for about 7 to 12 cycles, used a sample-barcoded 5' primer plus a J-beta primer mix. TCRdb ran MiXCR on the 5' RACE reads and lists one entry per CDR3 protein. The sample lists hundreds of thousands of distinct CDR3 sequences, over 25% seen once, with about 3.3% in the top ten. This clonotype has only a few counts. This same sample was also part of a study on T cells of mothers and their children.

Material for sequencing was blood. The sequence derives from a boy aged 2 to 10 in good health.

DNA for the CDR3: TGTGCCAGCAGCTCGGGGACATCAGCGGAAAAACTGTTTTTT. Translation: CASSSGTSAEKLFF. This chain connects TRBV7-2 to TRBJ1-4; the D gene is possibly TRBD1 (6 bases). V was trimmed by 4 bases and J by 8 bases, leaving 14 bases between them. The CDR3 contains 14 residues. Germline values: CDR1 SGHTA, CDR2 FQGNSA.